The following is a TCR beta chain sequence with its context. Antigen unknown. This specimen comes from a study of cytomegalovirus exposure and HLA in healthy donors. Points from the study as a whole: Previous analysis showed most TCR beta V segments were productive about 87% or about 30% of the time. A missense DCLRE1C variant was associated with V- and J-gene trimming of TCR beta chains in a later analysis, and an independent cohort replicated the association. Presence/absence analyses treated sequencing depth as roughly uniform across donors.

The PCR had 60 Vbeta and 13 Jbeta primers. This table comes from immunoSEQ multiplex PCR, and its TCRdb copy is limited to in-frame clones, with some not included. The data hold 100,000 to 150,000 clones, with about four fifths observed a single time. The ends were cut back, 5 bases at V and 4 bases at J, with 14 bases in the middle. Looked up from germline, CDR1 is SEHNR and CDR2 is FQNEAQ (reference sequence). This CDR3 is built from 14 residues. The sample was PBMCs. This TCR was recovered from a woman aged 40 to 49 in good health and CMV-seronegative. V usage is TRBV7-9 and J usage is TRBJ1-1; D is unclear. CDR3: CASSPMAGSTEAFF. The DNA of the CDR3 is TGTGCCAGCAGCCCCATGGCAGGCTCCACTGAAGCTTTCTTT.